Presented here are 24 T cell receptor beta chains from one specimen sequenced in a study of beta chain features in type 1 diabetes listed by TCRdb under 2018. Library preparation employed the immunoSEQ multiplex PCR assay. All of the isolated RNA was reverse transcribed with the High Capacity cDNA Reverse Transcription Kit, so expressed TCRB transcripts were sequenced. TCRdb obtained this table from immuneACCESS and retained in-frame rearrangements with V and J assigned. These tables miss some clones; where compared with another copy, unresolved V genes account for less than half of the shortfall, and the remainder is unexplained. Counted in this sample were 450,000 to 550,000 clones; approximately 28% of them appeared once. The ten largest clones capture around 0.065% of the sample. Sequences were obtained from naive CD4+ T cells from blood. The cell subset or site label here, explained by the study, means: true naive CD4+ T cells. The receptors originated from a man aged 18 to 35 in good health.

This clone was counted only a few times. The gene calls are TRBV30 and TRBJ2-1, with D possibly being TRBD2 (5 bases). CDR1 and CDR2 (germline): GTSNPN, SVGIG (reference sequence). V lost 2 bases and J 12 bases, leaving 14 bases between the germline ends. CDR3 length equals 12 residues. The CDR3 coding sequence is TGTGCCTGGAGTCCCCCTAGCCCGGTGCAGTTCTTC. Its protein is CAWSPPSPVQFF.

The sample holds a few counts of this clone. This sequence joins TRBV7-9 and TRBJ2-3; the match to TRBD2 covers 9 bases. Germline CDR1 reads SEHNR; CDR2 reads FQNEAQ (reference sequence). After removal of 0 bases from V and 4 bases from J, the junction contained 2 bases not matched to a gene. The CDR3 spans 15 residues. CDR3 in amino acids: CASSLAGLAADTQYF. Written as DNA, the CDR3 is TGTGCCAGCAGCTTAGCGGGACTAGCCGCAGATACGCAGTATTTT.

The gene calls are TRBV9 and TRBJ1-1; D gene unclear. V was pared by 0 bases and J by 1 base, with 13 bases between. Germline V CDR1 and CDR2: SGDLS, YYNGEE. CDR3 length: 16 residues. The CDR3 nucleotides read TGTGCCAGCAGCGTAGCTACTTCTGGGAGGAACACTGAAGCTTTCTTT. It yields the protein CASSVATSGRNTEAFF.

Comment on this clone: Within the sample, other DNA sequences also encode this same CDR3. The chain joins TRBV30 to TRBJ2-5; the D is unclear. Between the trimmed V and J ends, which lost 0 bases and 1 base, there was a span of 9 bases. The CDR3 contains 14 residues. Germline assignment: CDR1 GTSNPN and CDR2 SVGIG (reference sequence). The CDR3: CAWSVLAVQETQYF. DNA for the CDR3: TGTGCCTGGAGTGTACTTGCGGTCCAAGAGACCCAGTACTTC.

This clone was seen a few times. This chain joins TRBV9 and TRBJ1-3; no clear D. The germline gives CDR1 SGDLS, CDR2 YYNGEE. V lost 0 bases and J 0 bases, leaving 7 bases between the germline ends. The CDR3 contains 15 residues. As DNA, the CDR3 is TGTGCCAGCAGCGTAGAAGGCGGCTCTGGAAACACCATATATTTT. Translation: CASSVEGGSGNTIYF.

The chain recombines TRBV15 with TRBJ2-4, with TRBD2 as a possible D gene (6 bases). Trimming cost V 0 bases and J 0 bases, with 12 bases left between them. The CDR3 covers 17 residues. CDR1 is LNHNV and CDR2 is YYDKDF in the germline V gene (reference sequence). The CDR3 spells CATSRDVSGVAKNIQYF. In nucleotides, the CDR3 is TGTGCCACCAGCAGAGATGTTAGCGGAGTAGCCAAAAACATTCAGTACTTC.

The genes are TRBV19 and TRBJ2-1, with 9 bases matching TRBD2. CDR3 length: 15 residues. In germline, CDR1 is LNHDA, CDR2 SQIVND (reference sequence). With 1 base clipped from V and 8 bases from J, the junction kept 6 bases outside the gene matches. CDR3 protein: CASSIGGLAGDEQFF. The CDR3 region has the DNA TGTGCCAGTAGTATAGGGGGACTAGCTGGCGATGAGCAGTTCTTC. Together with reference TRBV19 and TRBJ2-1, the CDR3 gives the full variable domain: DGGITQSPKYLFRKEGQNVTLSCEQNLNHDAMYWYRQDPGQGLRLIYYSQIVNDFQKGDIAEGYSVSREKKESFPLTVTSAQKNPTAFYLCASSIGGLAGDEQFFGPGTRLTVL.

The chain has TRBV10-3 and TRBJ2-5, with TRBD2 matching 14 bases. V gave up 6 bases and J gave up 5 bases; unmatched junction bases: 8. The CDR3 has 16 amino acids. CDR1 and CDR2 from the germline V gene are ENHRY and SYGVKD. The CDR3: CAIRPGLAGARETQYF. The DNA of the CDR3 is TGTGCCATCAGGCCGGGACTAGCGGGAGCTCGTGAGACCCAGTACTTC.

In its sample, this clone was seen a few times. The gene calls are TRBV7-2 and TRBJ2-7, with D possibly TRBD1 on 6 matching bases. The CDR3 has 14 residues. Germline lookup yields CDR1 SGHTA and CDR2 FQGNSA. V was shortened by 5 bases and J by 1 base, with 12 bases between the two germline ends. The CDR3 DNA is TGTGCCAGCAGCCCGGACAGATGGTCCTACGAGCAGTACTTC. Translation: CASSPDRWSYEQYF. The full variable domain, in which reference TRBV7-2 and TRBJ2-7 provide the parts outside the CDR3, is GAGVSQSPSNKVTEKGKDVELRCDPISGHTALYWYRQSLGQGLEFLIYFQGNSAPDKSGLPSDRFSAERTGGSVSTLTIQRTQQEDSAVYLCASSPDRWSYEQYFGPGTRLTVT.

The chain couples TRBV7-2 to TRBJ2-3; D is unclear. Looked up from germline, CDR1 is SGHTA and CDR2 is FQGNSA. Trimming shortened V by 5 bases and J by 2 bases, and 14 bases separated the two germline ends. CDR3 size: 15 residues. CDR3: CASSPGPVNTDTQYF. CDR3 nucleotide sequence: TGTGCCAGCAGCCCTGGACCGGTTAACACAGATACGCAGTATTTT.

This chain links TRBV29-1 with TRBJ1-2, with a possible D match to TRBD1 (5 bases). V lost 6 bases and J 4 bases, leaving 15 bases between the germline ends. This CDR3 comprises 13 residues. CDR1 SQVTM and CDR2 ANQGSEA come from the germline V gene. The CDR3 loop is CSVHLAGTYGYTF. CDR3 bases: TGCAGCGTCCACCTGGCCGGGACCTATGGCTACACCTTC.

To note about this clone: The junction and the germline gene differ at one end; a read error may be behind it. V and J are TRBV7-7 and TRBJ2-2; maybe TRBD1 (5 bases). Germline CDR1 and CDR2: SSHAT and FNYEAQ (reference sequence). The CDR3 has 13 residues. For the CDR3, the DNA is TGTGCTAGCAGCTTAGTGGGGCCCGGGGAGCTGTTTTTT. It codes for CASSLVGPGELFF.

The CDR3 loop reads CASSQGDSGREDEQFF. In nucleotides, the CDR3 is TGCGCCAGCAGCCAAGGGGATAGCGGGAGAGAAGATGAGCAGTTCTTC. This chain links TRBV4-1 with TRBJ2-1, with 9 nucleotides matching TRBD2. CDR3 length: 16 amino acids. V was pared by 1 base and J by 8 bases, with 9 bases of the junction left unmatched. The germline V gene encodes CDR1 MGHRA and CDR2 YSYEKL.

The chain uses TRBV7-2 and TRBJ2-4, with TRBD2 matching 9 bases. Germline-derived CDR1 and CDR2 are SGHTA and FQGNSA. With 5 bases clipped from V and 2 bases from J, the junction kept 10 bases outside the gene matches. This CDR3 comprises 17 residues. CDR3 sequence reads: CASSVPGLALTKNIQYF. The CDR3 DNA follows: TGTGCCAGCAGCGTCCCGGGACTAGCATTAACCAAAAACATTCAGTACTTC.

The V gene is TRBV10-3, the J gene TRBJ2-7; D is uncertain. With 2 bases removed from V and 4 bases from J, the gap between germline ends came to 6 bases. CDR1 ENHRY and CDR2 SYGVKD come from the germline V gene. The CDR3 spans 12 residues. The CDR3 DNA reads TGTGCCATCAGTGAGAACGCGTACGAGCAGTACTTC. It codes for CAISENAYEQYF.

This clone occurred a few times. The chain carries TRBV10-3 and TRBJ2-7, with 9 bases matching TRBD1. This CDR3 is built from 15 residues. The V gene's germline CDR1 is ENHRY and CDR2 SYGVKD. The V segment lost 8 bases and the J segment 4 bases; nucleotides outside the gene matches: 12. CDR3 in amino acids: CAIEGGQGRLYEQYF. The CDR3 DNA sequence: TGTGCCATCGAAGGGGGACAGGGTAGATTGTACGAGCAGTACTTC.

V and J are TRBV29-1 and TRBJ2-1; D not resolved. Deletions cut 7 bases from V and 0 bases from J, with 7 bases between. This CDR3 contains 12 residues. Looked up from germline, CDR1 is SQVTM and CDR2 is ANQGSEA. CDR3 nucleotides: TGCAGCGCTGAGAGCTCCTACAATGAGCAGTTCTTC. Its protein product is CSAESSYNEQFF.

The sample holds one count of this clone. V and J are TRBV4-2 and TRBJ2-1, with 9 bases lining up with TRBD2. The length of the CDR3 is 16 residues. In germline, CDR1 is LGHNA, CDR2 YNFKEQ. The V and J ends lost 0 bases and 0 bases, in that order; junction bases with no gene match: 0. CDR3 region: CASSQDSGSSYNEQFF. In nucleotides, the CDR3 is TGTGCCAGCAGCCAAGATAGCGGGAGCTCCTACAATGAGCAGTTCTTC.

This clone has just a few counts. In DNA, the CDR3 is TGTGCCAGCAGTGAAGCTAGAGCCAATGAAAAACTGTTTTTT. This sequence encodes CASSEARANEKLFF. This chain joins TRBV25-1 and TRBJ1-4; D not certain. The CDR3 spans 14 residues. CDR1 MGHDK and CDR2 SYGVNS come from the germline V gene. Trimming removed 2 bases from V and 5 bases from J, with 9 bases in between.

This clone was seen more than once but under ten times. This chain uses TRBV4-2 with TRBJ2-7, with 12 bases identical to TRBD2. The CDR3 consists of 15 residues. CDR1 and CDR2 from the germline V gene are LGHNA and YNFKEQ. The junction had 4 bases not matched to a gene; V was cut back by 2 bases and J by 5 bases. The CDR3 protein is CASSQKTSGSHEQYF. In DNA, the CDR3 is TGTGCCAGCAGCCAAAAGACTAGCGGGAGCCACGAGCAGTACTTC.

The chain employs TRBV4-2 and TRBJ2-7, with D tentatively TRBD2 (6 bases). With 3 bases removed from V and 6 bases from J, the gap between germline ends came to 12 bases. CDR1 LGHNA and CDR2 YNFKEQ come from the germline V gene. The CDR3 runs to 13 residues. CDR3 nucleotide sequence: TGTGCCAGCAGCCAGAGTCGGGACTCCGAGCAGTACTTC. Translated: CASSQSRDSEQYF.

This chain links TRBV10-3 with TRBJ2-1, with 10 bases fitting TRBD2. CDR1 is ENHRY, CDR2 SYGVKD, per germline. The V gene end was trimmed by 2 bases and the J gene end by 4 bases; junction bases not matched to a gene: 5. The CDR3 loop spans 16 amino acids. CDR3 loop: CAISEPLAGGYNEQFF. In DNA, the CDR3 is TGTGCCATCAGTGAGCCGTTAGCGGGAGGTTACAATGAGCAGTTCTTC.

This clone was counted a few times. V is TRBV13 and J is TRBJ2-3; TRBD2 aligns across 11 bases. Germline loops: CDR1 PRHDT, CDR2 FYEKMQ (reference sequence). The V gene end was trimmed by 5 bases and the J gene end by 14 bases; junction bases not matched to a gene: 9. This CDR3 comprises 13 residues. The DNA of the CDR3 is TGTGCCAGCAGCCGACTACTAGCGGGAGAGTTGTATTTT. Translated, it gives CASSRLLAGELYF.

V is TRBV13 and J is TRBJ2-3; TRBD2 matches at 8 bases. The trim removed 4 bases at V and 4 bases at J, leaving 7 bases unmatched. The CDR3 extends over 15 amino acids. CDR1 and CDR2 from the germline V gene are PRHDT and FYEKMQ (reference sequence). The CDR3 reads CASSSISGNSDTQYF. CDR3 coding DNA: TGTGCCAGCAGCTCAATTAGCGGGAACTCAGATACGCAGTATTTT.